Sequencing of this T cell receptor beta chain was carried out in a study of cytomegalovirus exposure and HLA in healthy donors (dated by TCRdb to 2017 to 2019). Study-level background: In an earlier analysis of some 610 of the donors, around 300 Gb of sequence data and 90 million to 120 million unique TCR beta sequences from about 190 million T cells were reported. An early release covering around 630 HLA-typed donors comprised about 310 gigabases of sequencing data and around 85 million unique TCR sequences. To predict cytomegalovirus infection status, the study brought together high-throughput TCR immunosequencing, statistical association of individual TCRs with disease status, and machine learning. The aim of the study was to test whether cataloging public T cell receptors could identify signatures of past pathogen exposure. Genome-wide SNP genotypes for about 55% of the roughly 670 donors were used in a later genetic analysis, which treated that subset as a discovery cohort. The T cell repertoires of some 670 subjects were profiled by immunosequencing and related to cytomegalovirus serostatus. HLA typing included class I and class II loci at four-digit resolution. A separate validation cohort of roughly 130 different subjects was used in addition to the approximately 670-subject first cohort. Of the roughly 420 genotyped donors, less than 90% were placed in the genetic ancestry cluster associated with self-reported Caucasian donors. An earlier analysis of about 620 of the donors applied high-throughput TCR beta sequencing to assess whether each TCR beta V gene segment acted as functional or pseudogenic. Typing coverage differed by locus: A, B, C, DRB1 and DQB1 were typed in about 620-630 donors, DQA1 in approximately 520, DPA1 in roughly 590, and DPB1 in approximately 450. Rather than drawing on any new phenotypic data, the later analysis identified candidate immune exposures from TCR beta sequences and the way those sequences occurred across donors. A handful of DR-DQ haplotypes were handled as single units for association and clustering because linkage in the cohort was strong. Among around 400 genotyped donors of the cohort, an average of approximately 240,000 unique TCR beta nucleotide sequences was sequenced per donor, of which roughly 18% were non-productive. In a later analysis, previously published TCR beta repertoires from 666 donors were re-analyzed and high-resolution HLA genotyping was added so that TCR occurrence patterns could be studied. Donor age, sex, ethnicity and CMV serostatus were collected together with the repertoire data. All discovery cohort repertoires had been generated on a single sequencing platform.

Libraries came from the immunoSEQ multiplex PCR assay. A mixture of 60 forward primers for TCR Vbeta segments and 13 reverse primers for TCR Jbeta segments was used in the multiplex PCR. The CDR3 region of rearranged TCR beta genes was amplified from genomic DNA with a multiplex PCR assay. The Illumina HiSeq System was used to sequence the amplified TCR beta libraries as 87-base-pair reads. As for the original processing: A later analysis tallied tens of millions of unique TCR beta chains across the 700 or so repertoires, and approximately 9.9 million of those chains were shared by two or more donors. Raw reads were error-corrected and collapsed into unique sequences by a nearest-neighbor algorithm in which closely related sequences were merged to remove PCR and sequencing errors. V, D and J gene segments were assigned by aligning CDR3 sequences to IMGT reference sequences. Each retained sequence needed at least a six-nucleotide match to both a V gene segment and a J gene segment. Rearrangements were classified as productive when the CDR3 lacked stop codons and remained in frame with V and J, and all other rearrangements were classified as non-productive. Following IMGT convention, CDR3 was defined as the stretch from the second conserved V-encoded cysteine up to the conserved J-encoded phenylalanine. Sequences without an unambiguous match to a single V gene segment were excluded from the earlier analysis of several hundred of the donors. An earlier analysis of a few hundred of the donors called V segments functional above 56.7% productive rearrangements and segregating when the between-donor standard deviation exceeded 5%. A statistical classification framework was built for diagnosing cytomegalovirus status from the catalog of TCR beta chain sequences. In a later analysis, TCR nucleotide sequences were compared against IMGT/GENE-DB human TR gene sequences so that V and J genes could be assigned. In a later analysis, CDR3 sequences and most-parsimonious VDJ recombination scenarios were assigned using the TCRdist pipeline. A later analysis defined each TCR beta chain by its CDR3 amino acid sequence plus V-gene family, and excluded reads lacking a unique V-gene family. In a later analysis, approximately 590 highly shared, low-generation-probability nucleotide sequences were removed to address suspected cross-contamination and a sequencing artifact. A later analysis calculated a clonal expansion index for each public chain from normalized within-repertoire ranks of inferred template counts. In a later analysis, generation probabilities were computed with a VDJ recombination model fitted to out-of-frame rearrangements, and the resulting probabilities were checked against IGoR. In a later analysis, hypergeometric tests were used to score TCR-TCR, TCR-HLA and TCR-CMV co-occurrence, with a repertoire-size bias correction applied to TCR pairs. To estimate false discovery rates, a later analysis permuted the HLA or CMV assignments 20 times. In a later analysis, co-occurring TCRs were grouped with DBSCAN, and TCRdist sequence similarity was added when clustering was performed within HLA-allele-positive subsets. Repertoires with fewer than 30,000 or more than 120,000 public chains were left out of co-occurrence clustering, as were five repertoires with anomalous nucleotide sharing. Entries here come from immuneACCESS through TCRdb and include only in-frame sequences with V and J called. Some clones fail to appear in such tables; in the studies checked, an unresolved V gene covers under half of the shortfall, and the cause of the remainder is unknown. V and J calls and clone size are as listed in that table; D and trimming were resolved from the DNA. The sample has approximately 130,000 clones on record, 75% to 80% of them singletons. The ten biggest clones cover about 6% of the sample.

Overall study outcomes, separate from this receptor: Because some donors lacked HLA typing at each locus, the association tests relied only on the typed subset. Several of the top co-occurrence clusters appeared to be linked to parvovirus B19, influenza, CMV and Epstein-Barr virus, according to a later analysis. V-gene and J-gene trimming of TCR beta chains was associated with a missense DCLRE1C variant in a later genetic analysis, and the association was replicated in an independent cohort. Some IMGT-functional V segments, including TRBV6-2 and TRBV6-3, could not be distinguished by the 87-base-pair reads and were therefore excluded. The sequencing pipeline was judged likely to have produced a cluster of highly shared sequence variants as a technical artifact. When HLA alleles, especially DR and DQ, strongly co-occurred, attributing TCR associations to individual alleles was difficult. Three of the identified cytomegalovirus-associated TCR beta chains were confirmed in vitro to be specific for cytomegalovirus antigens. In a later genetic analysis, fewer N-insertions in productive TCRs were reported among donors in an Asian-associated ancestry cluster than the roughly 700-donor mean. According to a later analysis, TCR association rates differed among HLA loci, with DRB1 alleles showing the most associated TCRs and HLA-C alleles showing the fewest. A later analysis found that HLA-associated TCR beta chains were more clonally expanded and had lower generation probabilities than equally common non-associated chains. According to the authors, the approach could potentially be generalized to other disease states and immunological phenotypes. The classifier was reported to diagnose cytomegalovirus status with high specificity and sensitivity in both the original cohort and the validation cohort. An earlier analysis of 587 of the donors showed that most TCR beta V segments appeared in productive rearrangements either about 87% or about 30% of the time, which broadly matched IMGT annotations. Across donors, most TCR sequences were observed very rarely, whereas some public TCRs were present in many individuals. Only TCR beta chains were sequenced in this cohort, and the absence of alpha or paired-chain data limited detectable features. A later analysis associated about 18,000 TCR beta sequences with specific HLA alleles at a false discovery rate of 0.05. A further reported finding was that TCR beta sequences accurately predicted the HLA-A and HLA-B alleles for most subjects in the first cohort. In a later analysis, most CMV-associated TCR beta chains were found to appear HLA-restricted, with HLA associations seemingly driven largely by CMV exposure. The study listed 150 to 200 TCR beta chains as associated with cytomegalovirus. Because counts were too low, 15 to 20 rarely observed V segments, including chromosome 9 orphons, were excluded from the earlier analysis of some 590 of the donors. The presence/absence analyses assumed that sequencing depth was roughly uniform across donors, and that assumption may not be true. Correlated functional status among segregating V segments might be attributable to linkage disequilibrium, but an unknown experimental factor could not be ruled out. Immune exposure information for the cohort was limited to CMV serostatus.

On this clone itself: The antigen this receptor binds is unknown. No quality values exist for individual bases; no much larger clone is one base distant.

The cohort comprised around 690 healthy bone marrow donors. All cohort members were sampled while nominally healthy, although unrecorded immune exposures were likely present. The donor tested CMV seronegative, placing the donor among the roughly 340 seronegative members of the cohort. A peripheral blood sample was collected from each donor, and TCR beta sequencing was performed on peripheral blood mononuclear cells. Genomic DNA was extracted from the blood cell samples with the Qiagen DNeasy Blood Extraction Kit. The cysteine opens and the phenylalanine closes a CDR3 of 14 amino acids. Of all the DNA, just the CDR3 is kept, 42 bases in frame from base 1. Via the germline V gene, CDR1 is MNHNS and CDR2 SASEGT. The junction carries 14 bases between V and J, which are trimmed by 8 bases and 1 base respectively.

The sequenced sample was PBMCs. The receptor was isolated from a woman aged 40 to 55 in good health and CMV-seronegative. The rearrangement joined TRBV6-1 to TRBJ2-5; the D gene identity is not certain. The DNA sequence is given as TGTGCCAGCCATTTCATCGGAGCCCAAGAGACCCAGTACTTC. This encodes CASHFIGAQETQYF.